This T cell receptor (beta chain) was obtained from a study of CD4 T cells in relation to SARS-CoV-2 and coronaviruses. CDR3 length equals 12 residues. The ends were cut back, 4 bases at V and 11 bases at J, with 12 bases in the middle. Germline CDR1 MNHNY, CDR2 SVGAGI (reference sequence). CD4+ T cells from unexposed donors were obtained before the COVID-19 pandemic (2011-2018). Isolation of CD4+ T cells took place after less than 11 days in culture. Testing used SARS-CoV-2 S/N and four cold-coronavirus spikes on unexposed-donor CD4+ T cells, cells permitting. Cultures held some 1.8 million PBMCs per well with around 9.7 IU/ml IL-2. For this clone: Its antigen is undetermined.

Produced via immunoSEQ multiplex PCR; TCRdb's table is partial and in-frame only. In the table there are some 20,000 clones, about four fifths of which are singletons. This TCR came from a human donor in good health. The rearrangement uses TRBV6-6 and TRBJ2-1, with D uncertain. The specimen sequenced was CD4+ T cells from PBMCs, cultured in vitro. The CDR3 bases are TGTGCCAGCAGTTCGGTTCTTTTTCAGCAGTTCTTC. This sequence encodes CASSSVLFQQFF.